A single sample gave rise to the 17 T cell receptor beta chains below, sequenced in a study of blood T cell repertoires in COVID-19. TCRdb keeps only in-frame clones here, not all; method: immunoSEQ multiplex PCR. Here the sample spans 100,000 or so clones, almost 85% being singletons. Sequenced input: peripheral blood. Receptor source: a middle-aged man with active or convalescent COVID-19.

This sequence joins TRBV5-1 and TRBJ2-7, with D uncertain. With 4 bases removed from V and 2 bases from J, the gap between germline ends came to 13 bases. Germline CDR1 is SGHRS and CDR2 is YFSETQ. CDR3 length equals 14 residues. The CDR3 here is CASSQHQAPYEQYV. CDR3 nucleotides: TGCGCCAGCAGCCAACACCAGGCCCCCTACGAGCAGTACGTC.

On this clone: One end of the junction varies from germline; a read error may be responsible. The chain has TRBV7-2 and TRBJ2-1; D may be TRBD2 (5 bases). CDR1 is SGHTA, CDR2 FQGNSA, per germline. This CDR3 has 16 residues. CDR3 coding DNA: TGTGCCAGCAACTTAGGGAGTGCGGCGAGCTACAATGAGCAGTTCTTC. Its translation is CASNLGSAASYNEQFF. The full variable domain, with the rest looked up from reference TRBV7-2 and TRBJ2-1, is GAGVSQSPSNKVTEKGKDVELRCDPISGHTALYWYRQSLGQGLEFLIYFQGNSAPDKSGLPSDRFSAERTGGSVSTLTIQRTQQEDSAVYLCASNLGSAASYNEQFFGPGTRLTVL.

V is TRBV13 and J is TRBJ2-4, with D perhaps matching TRBD1 (6 bases). The V gene lost 5 bases and the J gene lost 6 bases, with 17 bases spanning the gap. Germline CDR1 is PRHDT and CDR2 is FYEKMQ (reference sequence). CDR3 length: 15 amino acids. The CDR3, as DNA: TGTGCCAGCAGCCCCCGTGAAGGACAGCGAAACATTCAGTACTTC. Amino acid sequence: CASSPREGQRNIQYF.

The V gene is TRBV2, the J gene TRBJ2-2; 11 positions match TRBD1. CDR1 is SNHLY and CDR2 is FYNNEI in the germline V gene. Germline trimming cut 2 bases from V and 4 bases from J; bases unmatched to any gene: 3. CDR3 size: 16 residues. In DNA, the CDR3 is TGTGCCAGCAGTGAAAGAGGACAGGGGGCCACCGGGGAGCTGTTTTTT. Encoded protein: CASSERGQGATGELFF.

The gene calls are TRBV19 and TRBJ1-2; TRBD1 matches at 9 bases. Germline V gene sequence: CDR1 LNHDA, CDR2 SQIVND (reference sequence). The J segment lost 3 bases and the V segment lost 5 bases, leaving 7 bases of the junction unmatched. This CDR3 spans 15 amino acids. CDR3 region: CASSPTTGGDYGYTF. The CDR3 coding sequence is TGTGCCAGTAGTCCGACGACAGGGGGGGACTATGGCTACACCTTC.

The rearrangement links TRBV6-5 to TRBJ1-3; TRBD1 might be the D (5 bases). Germline V gives CDR1 MNHEY, CDR2 SVGAGI. The CDR3 runs 14 residues. V was pared by 5 bases and J by 0 bases, with 8 bases between. CDR3 amino acids: CASSKGLSGNTIYF. CDR3 DNA: TGTGCCAGCAGTAAGGGACTCTCTGGAAACACCATATATTTT.

This clone has a single count. The V gene is TRBV29-1, the J gene TRBJ2-2; TRBD1 matches at 8 bases. The germline gives CDR1 SQVTM, CDR2 ANQGSEA. J lost 6 bases, V lost 4 bases, and 10 bases had no gene match. The CDR3 spans 15 residues. The CDR3 DNA is TGCAGCGTTGGGCCAGGGGGCGACCGAGCCGGGGAGCTGTTTTTT. The encoded protein is CSVGPGGDRAGELFF.

The rearrangement uses TRBV15 and TRBJ2-5; no definite D call. The CDR3 has 14 residues. V was shortened by 0 bases and J by 2 bases, with 7 bases between the two germline ends. The germline CDR1 and CDR2 sequences are LNHNV and YYDKDF (reference sequence). This CDR3 reads CATSRDSEQETQYF. The CDR3 nucleotides read TGTGCCACCAGCAGAGATTCAGAACAAGAGACCCAGTACTTC.

This clone was observed a few times. The V gene is TRBV29-1, the J gene TRBJ2-5; D unresolved. Trimming cost V 4 bases and J 5 bases, with 17 bases left between them. The CDR3 consists of 14 residues. Germline loops: CDR1 SQVTM, CDR2 ANQGSEA. The CDR3 coding sequence is TGCAGCGTTGTTGGGCAGGAAGAGTGGGAGACCCAGTACTTC. It translates to CSVVGQEEWETQYF.

This clone was seen only once. This chain joins TRBV10-3 and TRBJ2-5, with 8 bases lining up with TRBD2. Germline V gene data show CDR1 as ENHRY and CDR2 as SYGVKD. The CDR3 has 15 residues. V trimming: 0 bases; J trimming: 1 base; junction bases outside the gene matches: 1. The CDR3, as DNA: TGTGCCATCAGTGAGTCCACTAGCGGCCAAGAGACCCAGTACTTC. This sequence encodes CAISESTSGQETQYF.

The chain is built from TRBV27 and TRBJ1-1, with D unclear. Trimming left V 3 bases short and J 7 bases short, with 12 bases between. From germline, CDR1 is MNHEY and CDR2 SMNVEV (reference sequence). The CDR3 sequence is 13 residues long. In DNA, the CDR3 is TGTGCCAGCAGTTTCTTTGGAGGAATTGAAGCTTTCTTT. This translates into CASSFFGGIEAFF.

The chain combines TRBV6-2 or TRBV6-3 with TRBJ1-2, with TRBD1 matching 7 bases. The CDR3 has 14 amino acids. The germline gives CDR1 MNHEY, CDR2 SVGEGT. The trim removed 0 bases at V and 5 bases at J, leaving 3 bases unmatched. The CDR3: CASSYSGQIYGYTF. The CDR3 nucleotides are TGTGCCAGCAGTTACTCGGGACAGATTTATGGCTACACCTTC.

The genes are TRBV28 and TRBJ2-1; D gene uncertain. Trimming stripped 5 bases from V and 6 bases from J, with 14 bases between. The CDR3 runs 14 residues. Germline CDR1 MDHEN, CDR2 SYDVKM. CDR3 bases: TGTGCCAGCAGTCCCGTGGCCAGACTCAATGAGCAGTTCTTC. This gives the protein CASSPVARLNEQFF.

The chain combines TRBV21-1 with TRBJ2-2; TRBD1 is taken as the D call from the table, unchecked against the DNA. TRBV21-1 is a recognized pseudogene. The CDR3 has 17 residues. CDR3 in DNA: TGTGCCAGCAGCGCCCGGGACAGGGGGCCGAACACCGGGGAGCTGTTTTTT. It encodes CASSARDRGPNTGELFF.

The gene calls are TRBV7-9 and TRBJ2-2, with 10 bases fitting TRBD2. CDR3 length: 16 amino acids. V lost 1 base and J lost 6; bases outside the gene matches: 5. The germline CDR1 and CDR2 sequences are SEHNR and FQNEAQ (reference sequence). The CDR3 coding sequence is TGTGCCAGCAGCTTAGAGCCTAGCGGGGGTCCCGGGGAGCTGTTTTTT. Translating gives CASSLEPSGGPGELFF.

As DNA, the CDR3 is TGTGCCAGCAGCTCACTTTATGAGGCGTACTTC. Its translation is CASSSLYEAYF. V and J are TRBV5-5 and TRBJ2-7; no firm D call. The CDR3 sequence is 11 residues long. V was shortened by 3 bases and J by 12 bases, with 13 bases between the two germline ends. The germline V gene encodes CDR1 SGHKS and CDR2 YYEKEE (reference sequence).

The V gene is TRBV5-6, the J gene TRBJ2-4; 12 bases fit TRBD2. Germline assignment: CDR1 SGHDT and CDR2 YYEEEE. The J segment lost 7 bases and the V segment lost 1 base, leaving 0 bases of the junction unmatched. CDR3 length: 14 amino acids. CDR3 sequence reads: CASSLLAGGNIQYF. The CDR3 nucleotides are TGTGCCAGCAGCTTGCTAGCGGGGGGGAACATTCAGTACTTC.